A single sample gave rise to the 31 T cell receptor beta chains below, sequenced in a study of response to subunit inactivated influenza vaccine. MiXCR, run by TCRdb on the RT-PCR reads, gives a single entry per CDR3 protein. The sample has approximately 570,000 distinct CDR3 sequences, around 8% seen once; the top ten hold around 13%. Sequences were derived from PBMCs from blood, sampled roughly 24 months after vaccination. The origin of the receptors is a man between 50 and 75 years old who received an inactivated influenza vaccine.

This clonotype was detected ten times or more. The V gene is TRBV6-5, the J gene TRBJ1-5; D not certain. The CDR3 is 15 residues long. Trimming removed 0 bases at V and 3 bases at J, with 9 bases between. The germline gives CDR1 MNHEY, CDR2 SVGAGI. CDR3 nucleotide sequence: TGTGCCAGCAGTTACTCAGCAGGTCCCAATCAGCCCCAGCATTTT. Protein sequence: CASSYSAGPNQPQHF.

The rearrangement uses TRBV11-2 and TRBJ2-7; 7 positions agree with TRBD1. The V and J ends lost 5 bases and 6 bases, in that order; junction bases with no gene match: 13. This CDR3 comprises 15 residues. Per germline, CDR1 SGHAT and CDR2 FQNNGV. In DNA, the CDR3 is TGTGCCAGCAGCCCGACGACAGGGTGGGTAGGCGAGCAGTACTTC. Protein sequence: CASSPTTGWVGEQYF.

This clonotype has just a few counts. CDR3: CSARSTSGRGDTQYF. Written as DNA, the CDR3 is TGCAGTGCTAGATCGACTAGCGGGAGGGGGGATACGCAGTATTTT. The chain recombines TRBV20-1 with TRBJ2-3, with TRBD2 identical over 14 bases. Unmatched junction bases numbered 4, after V lost 2 bases and J lost 6 bases. CDR1 is DFQATT, CDR2 SNEGSKA, per germline (reference sequence). The length of the CDR3 is 15 residues.

This clonotype was counted at least ten times. The chain employs TRBV6-1 and TRBJ2-2; D is perhaps TRBD1 (5 bases). Trimming shortened V by 5 bases and J by 5 bases, and 15 bases separated the two germline ends. The germline gives CDR1 MNHNS, CDR2 SASEGT. There are 15 residues in the CDR3. CDR3 sequence (DNA): TGTGCCAGCAGTCGTCGGGCAGGGTATACCGGGGAGCTGTTTTTT. This gives the protein CASSRRAGYTGELFF.

The table lists this clonotype with many counts. The chain is built from TRBV20-1 and TRBJ2-3; D remains ambiguous. Trimming took 6 bases from V and 2 from J, leaving 9 bases between them. CDR1 and CDR2 (germline): DFQATT, SNEGSKA (reference sequence). The CDR3 sequence is 12 residues long. The CDR3 region is CSAIRITDTQYF. The CDR3 region has the DNA TGCAGTGCCATCCGGATCACAGATACGCAGTATTTT.

The CDR3 DNA is TGTGCCAGCACCCACAGGGGACGGAACTCTAATGAAAAACTGTTTTTT. Residues: CASTHRGRNSNEKLFF. V usage is TRBV2 and J usage is TRBJ1-4, with TRBD1 matching 7 bases. V lost 7 bases to trimming and J lost 3 bases; unmatched junction nucleotides: 11. This CDR3 has 16 residues. CDR1 is SNHLY, CDR2 FYNNEI, per germline.

The chain couples TRBV9 to TRBJ2-5; TRBD2 matches 11 bases. This CDR3 spans 15 amino acids. Unmatched junction bases numbered 2, after V lost 0 bases and J lost 4 bases. CDR1 is SGDLS, CDR2 YYNGEE, per germline. The CDR3 nucleotides are TGTGCCAGCAGCGTAGTTGGGACTAGCGGAGAGACCCAGTACTTC. This sequence encodes CASSVVGTSGETQYF. The whole variable domain, remainder taken from reference TRBV9 and TRBJ2-5, is DSGVTQTPKHLITATGQRVTLRCSPRSGDLSVYWYQQSLDQGLQFLIQYYNGEERAKGNILERFSAQQFPDLHSELNLSSLELGDSALYFCASSVVGTSGETQYFGPGTRLLVL.

The J gene is TRBJ1-4, the V gene TRBV25-1, with D possibly TRBD1 on 5 matching bases. V gave up 1 base and J gave up 8 bases, with 14 bases separating them. Germline lookup yields CDR1 MGHDK and CDR2 SYGVNS. CDR3 size: 15 residues. As DNA, the CDR3 is TGTGCCAGCAGTGAATGGTCGGGGGGAGGGGAAAAACTGTTTTTT. Translating gives CASSEWSGGGEKLFF.

V gene TRBV7-2 combines with J gene TRBJ2-1, with TRBD2 matching over 13 bases. The trim removed 5 bases at V and 0 bases at J, leaving 19 bases unmatched. Germline-derived CDR1 and CDR2 are SGHTA and FQGNSA. This CDR3 comprises 22 residues. DNA of the CDR3: TGTGCCAGCAGCGTACCCTCGAGGACTAGCGGGAGTCCACCGAGCTCCTACAATGAGCAGTTCTTC. Translated, it gives CASSVPSRTSGSPPSSYNEQFF.

This clonotype was detected a few times. The chain couples TRBV4-1 to TRBJ2-5, with 11 bases fitting TRBD1. CDR1 and CDR2 (germline): MGHRA, YSYEKL. The CDR3 covers 17 residues. The ends lost 6 bases at V and 5 bases at J; junction bases unmatched: 14. CDR3 coding DNA: TGCGCCAGCAGTTCTGGACAGGGGGCAACGAGAACGGAGACCCAGTACTTC. The encoded protein is CASSSGQGATRTETQYF.

This clonotype showed up just a few times. V and J are TRBV7-9 and TRBJ2-2; 10 bases are shared with TRBD1. With 4 bases clipped from V and 8 bases from J, the junction kept 10 bases outside the gene matches. This CDR3 is 16 amino acids long. Germline-derived CDR1 and CDR2 are SEHNR and FQNEAQ (reference sequence). In DNA form, the CDR3 reads TGTGCCAGCAGCTCCCCTGGACAGGGGGTGACGGGGGAGCTGTTTTTT. It yields the protein CASSSPGQGVTGELFF.

Comment on this clonotype: A much more abundant neighbour one base away suggests this may be a read error. No conserved phenylalanine or tryptophan is present at the end of the CDR3, so a read error is the likely explanation. The chain recombines TRBV12-3 or TRBV12-4 with TRBJ2-1; unclear D gene. CDR3 length: 12 amino acids. Between the trimmed V and J ends, which lost 10 bases and 4 bases, there was a span of 11 bases. CDR3 nucleotides: TGTGCCATCCTTACCGGTTACAATGAGCAGTTCATC. This encodes CAILTGYNEQFI.

This clonotype has a count of ten or more. The CDR3, as DNA: TGTGCCAGCAGCCCGCGAATCACTAGCGGGGACGAGCAGTACTTC. The encoded protein is CASSPRITSGDEQYF. The V and J genes are TRBV4-2 and TRBJ2-7; TRBD2 agrees at 10 bases. The V segment lost 4 bases and the J segment 5 bases; nucleotides outside the gene matches: 8. The CDR3 length is 15 residues. Germline V lookup: CDR1 LGHNA, CDR2 YNFKEQ.

The genes are TRBV6-5 and TRBJ2-1, with a tentative D call TRBD1 (6 bases). CDR1 is MNHEY and CDR2 is SVGAGI in the germline V gene. This CDR3 has 17 residues. Trimming pared 6 bases from V and 0 bases from J, leaving 18 bases between. Here the CDR3 reads CASSDSITGSSYNEQFF. Here the CDR3 DNA reads TGTGCCAGCAGCGACTCAATAACAGGGAGCTCCTACAATGAGCAGTTCTTC.

This clonotype was recorded a few times. This chain links TRBV4-1 with TRBJ2-7; D is ambiguous. CDR1 is MGHRA and CDR2 is YSYEKL in the germline V gene. This CDR3 comprises 14 residues. Between the trimmed V and J ends, which lost 0 bases and 2 bases, there was a span of 8 bases. The CDR3 protein is CASSQDPVTYEQYF. As DNA, the CDR3 is TGCGCCAGCAGCCAAGATCCGGTTACCTACGAGCAGTACTTC.

This chain uses TRBV5-1 with TRBJ2-1; D gene uncertain. The CDR3 is 13 residues long. V dropped 5 bases and J dropped 2 bases, with 8 bases sitting between them. Germline V gives CDR1 SGHRS, CDR2 YFSETQ. The CDR3 protein is CASRGETYNEQFF. The CDR3 nucleotides are TGCGCCAGCAGAGGAGAGACCTACAATGAGCAGTTCTTC.

This clonotype was counted at least ten times. This rearrangement joins TRBV2 to TRBJ1-1, with D perhaps TRBD1 (6 bases). In germline, CDR1 is SNHLY, CDR2 FYNNEI. Between the trimmed V and J ends, which lost 6 bases and 8 bases, there was a span of 10 bases. There are 11 residues in the CDR3. The CDR3 DNA reads TGTGCCAGCAGAGGGGGGTCCGAAGCTTTCTTT. This gives the protein CASRGGSEAFF.

The rearrangement links TRBV4-1 to TRBJ2-1; D gene unclear. Germline lookup yields CDR1 MGHRA and CDR2 YSYEKL. Trimming pared 0 bases from V and 10 bases from J, leaving 19 bases between. CDR3 length: 16 residues. CDR3 protein: CASSQDSDLDRSEQFF. CDR3 in DNA: TGCGCCAGCAGCCAAGATTCAGATCTAGACCGTAGCGAGCAGTTCTTC.

This clonotype was detected many times. The V call is TRBV7-2, the J call TRBJ2-3; 8 nucleotides align to TRBD2. Per the germline V gene, CDR1 is SGHTA and CDR2 is FQGNSA. Germline trimming cut 5 bases from V and 2 bases from J; bases unmatched to any gene: 9. The CDR3 consists of 16 residues. The chain's CDR3 is CASSRLTSGYTDTQYF. CDR3 bases: TGTGCCAGCAGCCGCCTAACTAGCGGATACACAGATACGCAGTATTTT.

There are many counts of this clonotype. The rearrangement uses TRBV6-5 and TRBJ2-3, with TRBD2 identical over 8 bases. This CDR3 has 18 residues. Trimming took 0 bases from V and 5 from J; bases not matched to a gene: 13. In germline, CDR1 is MNHEY, CDR2 SVGAGI. CDR3 loop: CASSYSMLAGGPKDTQYF. As DNA, the CDR3 is TGTGCCAGCAGTTACTCGATGCTGGCGGGAGGCCCAAAAGATACGCAGTATTTT.

This clonotype was observed at least ten times. The chain recombines TRBV20-1 with TRBJ2-7; D not certain. Looked up from germline, CDR1 is DFQATT and CDR2 is SNEGSKA (reference sequence). V lost 1 base and J lost 2, with 3 bases in between. The CDR3 sequence is 11 residues long. CDR3 sequence (DNA): TGCAGTGCTAGAGGAACCTACGAGCAGTACTTC. This sequence encodes CSARGTYEQYF.

In its sample, this clonotype was seen many times. The V gene is TRBV10-3, the J gene TRBJ1-1; 7 positions agree with TRBD1. V lost 4 bases, J lost 2 bases, and 10 bases stayed unmatched. CDR1 and CDR2 from the germline V gene are ENHRY and SYGVKD. The CDR3 length is 16 residues. As DNA, the CDR3 is TGTGCCATCAGTGGGGGTCCCGGGACAGCTAACACTGAAGCTTTCTTT. Protein: CAISGGPGTANTEAFF.

This clonotype was seen repeatedly, ten times or more. The rearrangement links TRBV24-1 to TRBJ1-2; D remains ambiguous. The CDR3 spans 15 residues. Germline-derived CDR1 and CDR2 are KGHDR and SFDVKD. The V gene lost 2 bases and the J gene lost 0 bases, with 9 bases spanning the gap. CDR3 in amino acids: CATSDSGSPNYGYTF. CDR3 DNA sequence: TGTGCCACCAGTGATTCGGGCAGCCCTAACTATGGCTACACCTTC.

A few counts support this clonotype. The chain has TRBV11-2 and TRBJ2-3; the match to TRBD2 covers 9 bases. Trimming took 0 bases from V and 0 from J; bases not matched to a gene: 7. This CDR3 spans 18 amino acids. Germline values: CDR1 SGHAT, CDR2 FQNNGV. The CDR3 loop is CASSLDLLAGTSTDTQYF. The CDR3, as DNA: TGTGCCAGCAGCTTAGATCTCCTAGCGGGGACTAGCACAGATACGCAGTATTTT. The full variable domain, with the rest looked up from reference TRBV11-2 and TRBJ2-3, is EAGVAQSPRYKIIEKRQSVAFWCNPISGHATLYWYQQILGQGPKLLIQFQNNGVVDDSQLPKDRFSAERLKGVDSTLKIQPAKLEDSAVYLCASSLDLLAGTSTDTQYFGPGTRLTVL.

The chain is built from TRBV7-6 and TRBJ1-1, with D possibly TRBD1 on 6 matching bases. CDR1 and CDR2 from the germline V gene are SGHVS and FNYEAQ. CDR3 size: 15 residues. V lost 1 base, J lost 10 bases, and 19 bases lay in between. The CDR3 loop reads CASSLEPGRGGAAFF. The CDR3, as DNA: TGTGCCAGCAGCTTAGAACCCGGGAGAGGGGGGGCAGCTTTCTTT.

This clonotype occurred a few times. The chain employs TRBV6-1 and TRBJ2-2, with D perhaps being TRBD1 or TRBD2 (5 bases each). Germline CDR1 reads MNHNS; CDR2 reads SASEGT. CDR3 size: 17 residues. Trimming pared 5 bases from V and 4 bases from J, leaving 20 bases between. The CDR3 region has the DNA TGTGCCAGCAGTAGCAACCCGGGACGCCAAGGCACCGGGGAGCTGTTTTTT. Residues: CASSSNPGRQGTGELFF.

The chain combines TRBV7-2 with TRBJ2-5, with D hard to call. With 6 bases removed from V and 4 bases from J, the gap between germline ends came to 12 bases. Per germline, CDR1 SGHTA and CDR2 FQGNSA. The CDR3 extends over 13 amino acids. The CDR3 loop reads CASRLSPAETQYF. In DNA, the CDR3 is TGTGCCAGCAGGTTATCCCCCGCAGAGACCCAGTACTTC.

This clonotype has just a few counts. The CDR3 region is CSARGAETDNEQFF. Written as DNA, the CDR3 is TGCAGTGCTAGAGGCGCGGAGACTGACAATGAGCAGTTCTTC. The genes are TRBV20-1 and TRBJ2-1, with D unclear. Germline V gene lookup returns CDR1 DFQATT and CDR2 SNEGSKA (reference sequence). V was cut by 1 base and J by 5 bases, with 12 bases left in between. This CDR3 spans 14 amino acids.

The rearrangement joins TRBV30 to TRBJ2-7, with a tentative D call TRBD1 (6 bases). Germline V gives CDR1 GTSNPN, CDR2 SVGIG (reference sequence). V lost 5 bases to trimming and J lost 0 bases, with 14 bases between them. CDR3 length: 14 residues. The CDR3 is CAWGDRRSSYEQYF. The DNA for the CDR3 is TGTGCCTGGGGTGACAGGAGAAGCTCCTACGAGCAGTACTTC.

This clonotype was counted only a few times. The J gene is TRBJ2-7, the V gene TRBV3-1; weak D call: TRBD1 (5 bases). Trimming stripped 2 bases from V and 5 bases from J, with 16 bases between. Looked up from germline, CDR1 is LGHDT and CDR2 is YNNKEL (reference sequence). CDR3 size: 15 residues. The CDR3 reads CASSQNQGRAHEQYF. DNA for the CDR3: TGTGCCAGCAGCCAAAATCAGGGCCGGGCACACGAGCAGTACTTC.

The rearrangement links TRBV10-3 to TRBJ2-7; 7 nucleotides line up with TRBD2. J gave up 7 bases and V 10 bases, and 13 bases lay outside the gene matches. The CDR3 sequence is 13 residues long. CDR1 is ENHRY and CDR2 is SYGVKD in the germline V gene. CDR3 in amino acids: CATAAGGGEEQYF. The CDR3 DNA reads TGTGCCACCGCGGCCGGCGGGGGTGAAGAGCAGTACTTC.